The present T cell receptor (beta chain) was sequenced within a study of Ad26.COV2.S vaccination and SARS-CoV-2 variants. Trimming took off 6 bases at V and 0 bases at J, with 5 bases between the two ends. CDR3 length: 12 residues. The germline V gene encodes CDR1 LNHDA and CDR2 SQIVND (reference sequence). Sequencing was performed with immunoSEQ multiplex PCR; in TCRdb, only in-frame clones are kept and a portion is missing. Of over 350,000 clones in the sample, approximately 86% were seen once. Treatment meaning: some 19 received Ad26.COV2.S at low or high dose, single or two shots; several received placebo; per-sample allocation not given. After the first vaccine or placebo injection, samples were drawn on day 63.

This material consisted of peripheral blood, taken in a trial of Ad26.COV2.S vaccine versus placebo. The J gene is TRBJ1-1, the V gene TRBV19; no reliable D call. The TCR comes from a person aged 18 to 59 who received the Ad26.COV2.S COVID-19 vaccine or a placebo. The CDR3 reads CASRSVNTEAFF. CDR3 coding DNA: TGTGCCAGTAGGAGTGTGAACACTGAAGCTTTCTTT.